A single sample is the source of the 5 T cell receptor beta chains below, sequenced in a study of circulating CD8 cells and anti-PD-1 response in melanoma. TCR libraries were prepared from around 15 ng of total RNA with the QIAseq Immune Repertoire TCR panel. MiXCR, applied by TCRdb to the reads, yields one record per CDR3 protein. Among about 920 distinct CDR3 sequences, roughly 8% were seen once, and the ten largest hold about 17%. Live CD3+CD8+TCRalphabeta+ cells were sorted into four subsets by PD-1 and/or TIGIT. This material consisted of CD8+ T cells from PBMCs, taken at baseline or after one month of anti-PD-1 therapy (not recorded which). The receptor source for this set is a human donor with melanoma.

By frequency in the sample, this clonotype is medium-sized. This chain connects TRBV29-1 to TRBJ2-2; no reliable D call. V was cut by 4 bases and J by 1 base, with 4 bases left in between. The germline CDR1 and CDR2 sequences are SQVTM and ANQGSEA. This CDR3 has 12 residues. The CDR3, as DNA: TGCAGCGTTGTGAAGAACACCGGGGAGCTGTTTTTT. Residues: CSVVKNTGELFF.

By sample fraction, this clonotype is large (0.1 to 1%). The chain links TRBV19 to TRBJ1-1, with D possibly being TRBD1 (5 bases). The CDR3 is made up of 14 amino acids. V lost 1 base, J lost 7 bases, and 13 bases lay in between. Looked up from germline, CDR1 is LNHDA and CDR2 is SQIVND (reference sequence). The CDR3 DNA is TGTGCCAGTAGTATAGTGACCCGTCAGGGTGAAGCTTTCTTT. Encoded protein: CASSIVTRQGEAFF.

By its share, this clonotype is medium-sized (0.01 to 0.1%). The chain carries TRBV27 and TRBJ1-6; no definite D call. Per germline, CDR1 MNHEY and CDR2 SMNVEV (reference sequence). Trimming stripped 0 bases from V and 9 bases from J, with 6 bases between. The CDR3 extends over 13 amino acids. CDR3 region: CASSLSGPSPLHF. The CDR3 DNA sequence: TGTGCCAGCAGTTTATCTGGGCCTTCACCCCTCCACTTT.

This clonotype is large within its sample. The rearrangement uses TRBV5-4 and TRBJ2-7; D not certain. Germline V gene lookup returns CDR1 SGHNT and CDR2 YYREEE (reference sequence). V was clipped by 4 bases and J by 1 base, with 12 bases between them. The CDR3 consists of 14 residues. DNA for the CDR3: TGTGCCAGCAGCCCCGGGTCGTTGTCCTACGAGCAGTACTTC. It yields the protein CASSPGSLSYEQYF.

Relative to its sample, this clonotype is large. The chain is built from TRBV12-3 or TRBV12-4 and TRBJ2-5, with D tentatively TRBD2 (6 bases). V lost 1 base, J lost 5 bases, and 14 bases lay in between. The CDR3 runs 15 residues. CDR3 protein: CASSLEISRGETQYF. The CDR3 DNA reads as TGTGCCAGCAGTTTAGAGATTAGCCGGGGGGAGACCCAGTACTTC.